The TCR beta chain described here comes from a study of OX40 agonist ivuxolimab in advanced cancers. The wider study: More than 35% of patients had received prior checkpoint inhibitor therapy. Study findings and constraints: The authors did not determine the antigen specificity of the expanded peripheral T cells. Some patients without response likewise showed low normalized clonal expansion.

About this clone: Its antigen is not identified.

Germline V lookup: CDR1 SGHNT, CDR2 YYREEE (reference sequence). This CDR3 spans 15 amino acids. V was shortened by 4 bases and J by 7 bases, with 17 bases between the two germline ends. Libraries were prepared by immunoSEQ multiplex PCR; TCRdb keeps only in-frame clonotypes and omits some of them. The sample records about 58,000 clones, 70% to 90% being singletons. The sample consisted of CD4+ or CD8+ T cells sorted from blood, taken in a trial of the OX40 agonist ivuxolimab. This TCR derives from an adult with an advanced solid tumor such as melanoma, head and neck, liver or kidney cancer. The J gene is TRBJ2-2, the V gene TRBV5-4; D uncertain. CDR3 sequence (DNA): TGTGCCAGCAGCCCAAACCCGGATGCTTTCGGGGAGCTGTTTTTT. It is translated as CASSPNPDAFGELFF.